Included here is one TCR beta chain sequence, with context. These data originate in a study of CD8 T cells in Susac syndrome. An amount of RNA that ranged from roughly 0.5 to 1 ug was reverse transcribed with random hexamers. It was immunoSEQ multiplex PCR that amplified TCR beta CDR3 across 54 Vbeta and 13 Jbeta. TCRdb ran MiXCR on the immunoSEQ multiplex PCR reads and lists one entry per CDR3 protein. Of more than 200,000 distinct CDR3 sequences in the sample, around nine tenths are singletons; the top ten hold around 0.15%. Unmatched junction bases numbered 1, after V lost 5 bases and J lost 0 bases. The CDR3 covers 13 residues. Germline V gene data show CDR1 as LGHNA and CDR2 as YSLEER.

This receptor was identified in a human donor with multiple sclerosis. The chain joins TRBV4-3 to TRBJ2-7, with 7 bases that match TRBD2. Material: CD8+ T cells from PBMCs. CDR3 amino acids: CASSRDYSYEQYF. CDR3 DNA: TGCGCCAGCAGCAGGGACTACTCCTACGAGCAGTACTTC.